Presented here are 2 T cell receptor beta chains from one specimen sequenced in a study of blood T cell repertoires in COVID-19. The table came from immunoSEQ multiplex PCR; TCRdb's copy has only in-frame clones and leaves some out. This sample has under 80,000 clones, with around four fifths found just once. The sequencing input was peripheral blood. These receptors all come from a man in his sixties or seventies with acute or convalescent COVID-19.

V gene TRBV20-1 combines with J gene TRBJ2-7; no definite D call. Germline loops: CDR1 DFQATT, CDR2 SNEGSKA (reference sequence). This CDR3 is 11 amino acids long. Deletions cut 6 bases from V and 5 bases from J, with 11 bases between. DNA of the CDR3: TGCAGTGCGATAGCCGACCACGAGCAGTACTTC. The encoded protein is CSAIADHEQYF.

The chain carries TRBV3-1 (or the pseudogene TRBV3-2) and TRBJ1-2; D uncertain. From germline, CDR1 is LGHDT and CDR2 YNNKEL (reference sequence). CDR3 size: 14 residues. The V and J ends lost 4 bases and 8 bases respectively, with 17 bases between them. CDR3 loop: CASSLNDLARGYTF. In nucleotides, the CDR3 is TGTGCCAGCAGCCTAAACGACCTTGCTAGGGGCTACACCTTC.